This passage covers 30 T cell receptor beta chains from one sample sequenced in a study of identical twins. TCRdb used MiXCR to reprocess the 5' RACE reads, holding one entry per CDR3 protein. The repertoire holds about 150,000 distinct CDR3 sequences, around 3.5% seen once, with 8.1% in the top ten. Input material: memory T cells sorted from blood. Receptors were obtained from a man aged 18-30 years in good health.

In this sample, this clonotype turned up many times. The CDR3 DNA follows: TGTGCCACCAGCAGAGATAGAACAGGGGGACCGATTAACTATGGCTACACCTTC. It specifies CATSRDRTGGPINYGYTF. The chain employs TRBV15 and TRBJ1-2; 8 nucleotides agree with TRBD1. CDR3 length: 18 residues. After removal of 0 bases from V and 1 base from J, the junction contained 10 bases not matched to a gene. The V gene's germline CDR1 is LNHNV and CDR2 YYDKDF (reference sequence).

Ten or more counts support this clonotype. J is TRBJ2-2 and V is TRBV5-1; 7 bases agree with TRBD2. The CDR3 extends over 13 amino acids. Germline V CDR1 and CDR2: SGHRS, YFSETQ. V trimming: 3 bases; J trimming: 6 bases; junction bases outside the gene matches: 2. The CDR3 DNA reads TGCGCCAGCAGCTGGGAGGGCCCCGGGGAGCTGTTTTTT. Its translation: CASSWEGPGELFF.

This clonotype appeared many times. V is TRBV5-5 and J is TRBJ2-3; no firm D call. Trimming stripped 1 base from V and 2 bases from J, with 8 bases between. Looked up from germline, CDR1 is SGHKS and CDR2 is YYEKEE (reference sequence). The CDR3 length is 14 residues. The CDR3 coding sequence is TGTGCCAGCAGCTTGATACACCCCACAGATACGCAGTATTTT. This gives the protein CASSLIHPTDTQYF.

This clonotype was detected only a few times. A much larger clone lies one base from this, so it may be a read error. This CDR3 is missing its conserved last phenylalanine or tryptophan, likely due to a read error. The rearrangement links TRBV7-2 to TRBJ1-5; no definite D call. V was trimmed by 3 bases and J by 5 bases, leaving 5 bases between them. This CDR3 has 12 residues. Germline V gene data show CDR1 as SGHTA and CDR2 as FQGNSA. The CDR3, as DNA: TGTGCCAGCAGCTTTCTGGATCAGCCCCAGCATTGT. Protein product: CASSFLDQPQHC.

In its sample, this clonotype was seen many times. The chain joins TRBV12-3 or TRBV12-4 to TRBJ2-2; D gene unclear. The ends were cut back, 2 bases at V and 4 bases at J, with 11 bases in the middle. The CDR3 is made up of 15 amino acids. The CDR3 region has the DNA TGTGCCAGCAGTTTATCACACGGACCCACCGGGGAGCTGTTTTTT. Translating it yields CASSLSHGPTGELFF.

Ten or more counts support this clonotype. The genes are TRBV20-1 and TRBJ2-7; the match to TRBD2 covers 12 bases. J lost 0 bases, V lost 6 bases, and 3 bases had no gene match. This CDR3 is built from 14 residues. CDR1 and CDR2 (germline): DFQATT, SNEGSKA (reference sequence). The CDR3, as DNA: TGCAGTGCAGAGACTAGCGGGAGCTCCTACGAGCAGTACTTC. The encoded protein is CSAETSGSSYEQYF.

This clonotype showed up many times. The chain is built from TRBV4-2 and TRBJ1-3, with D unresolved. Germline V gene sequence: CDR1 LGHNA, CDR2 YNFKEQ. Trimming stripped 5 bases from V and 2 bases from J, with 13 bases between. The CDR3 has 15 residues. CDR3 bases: TGTGCCAGCAGCGAGACGCTCGGGACTGGAAACACCATATATTTT. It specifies CASSETLGTGNTIYF.

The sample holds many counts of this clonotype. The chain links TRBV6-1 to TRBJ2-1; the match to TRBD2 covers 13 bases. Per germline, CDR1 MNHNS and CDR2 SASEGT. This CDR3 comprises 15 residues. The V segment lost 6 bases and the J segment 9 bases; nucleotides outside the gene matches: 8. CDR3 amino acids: CASRATSGRAVEQFF. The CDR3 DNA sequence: TGTGCCAGCAGGGCCACTAGCGGGAGGGCGGTTGAGCAGTTCTTC.

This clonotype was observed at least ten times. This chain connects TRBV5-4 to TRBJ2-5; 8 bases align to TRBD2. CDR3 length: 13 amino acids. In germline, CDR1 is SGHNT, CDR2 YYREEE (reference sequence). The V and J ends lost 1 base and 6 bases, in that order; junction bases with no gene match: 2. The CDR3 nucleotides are TGTGCCAGCAGCTTGCAGCGGGAGAAGACCCAGTACTTC. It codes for CASSLQREKTQYF.

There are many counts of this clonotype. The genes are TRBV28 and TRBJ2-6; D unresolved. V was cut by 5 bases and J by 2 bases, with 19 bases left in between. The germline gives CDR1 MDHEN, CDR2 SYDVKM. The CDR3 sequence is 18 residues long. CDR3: CASSLFNRGSTGANVLTF. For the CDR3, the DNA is TGTGCCAGCAGTCTGTTCAACAGAGGAAGTACTGGGGCCAACGTCCTGACTTTC.

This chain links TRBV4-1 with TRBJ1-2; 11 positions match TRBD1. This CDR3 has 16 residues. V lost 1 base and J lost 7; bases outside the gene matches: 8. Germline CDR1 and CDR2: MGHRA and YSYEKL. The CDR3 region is CASSQGLGQGARGYTF. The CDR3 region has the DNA TGCGCCAGCAGCCAAGGTCTTGGACAGGGGGCGCGTGGCTACACCTTC.

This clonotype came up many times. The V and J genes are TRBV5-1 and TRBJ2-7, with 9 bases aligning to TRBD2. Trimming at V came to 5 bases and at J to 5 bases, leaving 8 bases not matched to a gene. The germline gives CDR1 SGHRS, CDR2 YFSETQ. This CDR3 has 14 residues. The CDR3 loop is CASRDSGSQDEQYV. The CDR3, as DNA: TGCGCCAGCAGAGATAGCGGGAGCCAGGACGAGCAGTACGTC.

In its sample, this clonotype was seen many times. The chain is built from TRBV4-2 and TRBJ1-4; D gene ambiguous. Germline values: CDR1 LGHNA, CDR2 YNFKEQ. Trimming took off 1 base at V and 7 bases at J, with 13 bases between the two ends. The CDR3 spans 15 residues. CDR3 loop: CASSQVFGDLEKLFF. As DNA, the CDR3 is TGTGCCAGCAGCCAAGTCTTCGGTGACCTTGAAAAACTGTTTTTT.

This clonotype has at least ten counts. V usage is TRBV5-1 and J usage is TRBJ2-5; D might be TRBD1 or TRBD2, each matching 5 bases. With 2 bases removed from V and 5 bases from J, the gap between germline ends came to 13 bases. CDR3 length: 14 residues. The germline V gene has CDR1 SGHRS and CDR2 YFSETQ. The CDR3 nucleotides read TGCGCCAGCAGCTTCCCTTTGGGGGATGAGACCCAGTACTTC. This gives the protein CASSFPLGDETQYF. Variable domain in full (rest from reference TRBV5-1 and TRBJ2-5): KAGVTQTPRYLIKTRGQQVTLSCSPISGHRSVSWYQQTPGQGLQFLFEYFSETQRNKGNFPGRFSGRQFSNSRSEMNVSTLELGDSALYLCASSFPLGDETQYFGPGTRLLVL.

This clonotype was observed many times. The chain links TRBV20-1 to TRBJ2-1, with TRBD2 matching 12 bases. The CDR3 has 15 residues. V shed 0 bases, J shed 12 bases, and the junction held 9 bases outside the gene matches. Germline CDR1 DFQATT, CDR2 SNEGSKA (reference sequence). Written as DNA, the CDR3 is TGCAGTGCTAGAGATTCTGTCTCACTAGCGGGAGGGCAGTTCTTC. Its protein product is CSARDSVSLAGGQFF.

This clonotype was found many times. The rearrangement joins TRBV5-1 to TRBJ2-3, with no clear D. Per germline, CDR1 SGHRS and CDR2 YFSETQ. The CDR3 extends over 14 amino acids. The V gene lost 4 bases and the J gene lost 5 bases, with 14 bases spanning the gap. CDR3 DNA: TGCGCCAGCAGCACAAGATCCCAAGGAGATACGCAGTATTTT. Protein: CASSTRSQGDTQYF. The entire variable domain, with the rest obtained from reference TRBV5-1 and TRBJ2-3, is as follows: KAGVTQTPRYLIKTRGQQVTLSCSPISGHRSVSWYQQTPGQGLQFLFEYFSETQRNKGNFPGRFSGRQFSNSRSEMNVSTLELGDSALYLCASSTRSQGDTQYFGPGTRLTVL.

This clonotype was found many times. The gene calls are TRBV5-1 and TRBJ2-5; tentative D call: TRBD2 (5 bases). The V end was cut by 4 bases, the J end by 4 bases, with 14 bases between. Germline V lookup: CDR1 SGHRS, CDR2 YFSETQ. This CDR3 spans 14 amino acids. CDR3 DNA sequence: TGCGCCAGCAGCCCGACTACACACTTAGAGACCCAGTACTTC. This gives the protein CASSPTTHLETQYF.

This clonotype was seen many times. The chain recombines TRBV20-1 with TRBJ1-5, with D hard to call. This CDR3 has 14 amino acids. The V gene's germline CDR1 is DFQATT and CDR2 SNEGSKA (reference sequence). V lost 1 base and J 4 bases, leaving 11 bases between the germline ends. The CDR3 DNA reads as TGCAGTGCTAGAGGACTTTTCCTAAATCAGCCCCAGCATTTT. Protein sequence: CSARGLFLNQPQHF.

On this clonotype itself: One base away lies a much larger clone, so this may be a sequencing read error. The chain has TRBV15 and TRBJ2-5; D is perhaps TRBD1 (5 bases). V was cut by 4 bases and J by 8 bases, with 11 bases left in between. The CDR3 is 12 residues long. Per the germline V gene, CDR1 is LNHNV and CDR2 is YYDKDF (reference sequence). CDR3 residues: CATSKGLDTQYF. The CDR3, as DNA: TGTGCCACCAGCAAGGGGTTGGACACCCAGTACTTC.

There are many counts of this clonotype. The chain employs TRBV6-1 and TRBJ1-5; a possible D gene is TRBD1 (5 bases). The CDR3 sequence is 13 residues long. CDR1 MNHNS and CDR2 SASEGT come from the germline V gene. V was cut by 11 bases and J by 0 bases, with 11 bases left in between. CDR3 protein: CAGAVYSNQPQHF. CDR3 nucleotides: TGTGCCGGGGCCGTTTATAGCAATCAGCCCCAGCATTTT.

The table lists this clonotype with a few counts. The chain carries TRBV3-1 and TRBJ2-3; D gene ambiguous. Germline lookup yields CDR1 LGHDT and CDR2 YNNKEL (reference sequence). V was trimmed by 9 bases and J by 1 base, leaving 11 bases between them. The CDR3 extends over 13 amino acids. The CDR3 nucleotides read TGTGCCAGTTCGACCTCTGGCACAGATACGCAGTATTTT. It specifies CASSTSGTDTQYF.

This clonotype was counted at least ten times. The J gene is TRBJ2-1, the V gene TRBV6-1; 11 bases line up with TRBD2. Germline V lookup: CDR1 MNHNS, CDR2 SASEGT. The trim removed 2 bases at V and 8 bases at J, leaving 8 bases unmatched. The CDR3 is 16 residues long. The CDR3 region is CASSELLGLAVYEQFF. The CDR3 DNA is TGTGCCAGCAGTGAATTACTGGGACTAGCGGTGTATGAGCAGTTCTTC.

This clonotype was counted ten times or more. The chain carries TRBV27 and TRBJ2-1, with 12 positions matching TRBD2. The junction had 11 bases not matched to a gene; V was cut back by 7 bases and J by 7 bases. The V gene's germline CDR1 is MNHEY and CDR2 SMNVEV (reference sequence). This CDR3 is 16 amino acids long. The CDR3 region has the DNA TGTGCCAGCATTAGGACTAGCGGGATATTTAGGAATGAGCAGTTCTTC. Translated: CASIRTSGIFRNEQFF.

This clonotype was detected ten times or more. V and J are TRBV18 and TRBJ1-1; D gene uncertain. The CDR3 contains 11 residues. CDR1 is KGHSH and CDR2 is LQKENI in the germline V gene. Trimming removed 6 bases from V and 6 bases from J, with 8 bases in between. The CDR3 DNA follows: TGTGCCAGCTCTCTATCCTCTGAAGCTTTCTTT. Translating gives CASSLSSEAFF.

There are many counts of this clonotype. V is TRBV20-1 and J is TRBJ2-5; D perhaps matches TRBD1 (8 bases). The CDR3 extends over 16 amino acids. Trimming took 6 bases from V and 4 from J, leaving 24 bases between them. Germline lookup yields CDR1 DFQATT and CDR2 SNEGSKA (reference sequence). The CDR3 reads CSASTGGGTRGETQYF. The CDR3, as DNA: TGCAGTGCATCTACAGGGGGGGGGACCCGAGGAGAGACCCAGTACTTC.

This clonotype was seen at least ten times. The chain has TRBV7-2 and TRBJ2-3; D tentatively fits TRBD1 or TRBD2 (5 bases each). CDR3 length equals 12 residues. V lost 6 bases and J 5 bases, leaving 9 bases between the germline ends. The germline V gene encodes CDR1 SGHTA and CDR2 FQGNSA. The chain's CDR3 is CASRRGGDTQYF. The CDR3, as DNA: TGTGCCAGCAGGCGTGGGGGAGATACGCAGTATTTT.

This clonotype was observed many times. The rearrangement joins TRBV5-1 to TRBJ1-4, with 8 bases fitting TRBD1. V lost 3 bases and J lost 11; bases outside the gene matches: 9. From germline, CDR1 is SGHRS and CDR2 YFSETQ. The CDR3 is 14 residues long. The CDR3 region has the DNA TGCGCCAGCAGCTACGGACAGGGAGGGATGAAACTGTTTTTT. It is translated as CASSYGQGGMKLFF.

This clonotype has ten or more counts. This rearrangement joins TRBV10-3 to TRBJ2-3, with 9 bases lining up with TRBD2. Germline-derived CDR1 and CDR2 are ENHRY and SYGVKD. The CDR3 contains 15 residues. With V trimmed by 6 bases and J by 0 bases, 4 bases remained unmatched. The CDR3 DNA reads TGTGCCATCAGGAAAACTAGCGGGAGCACAGATACGCAGTATTTT. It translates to CAIRKTSGSTDTQYF.

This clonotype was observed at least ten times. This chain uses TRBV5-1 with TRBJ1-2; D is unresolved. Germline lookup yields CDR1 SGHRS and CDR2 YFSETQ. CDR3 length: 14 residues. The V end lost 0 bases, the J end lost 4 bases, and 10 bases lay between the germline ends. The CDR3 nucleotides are TGCGCCAGCAGCTTGGGGCAGAACTCCTATGGCTACACCTTC. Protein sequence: CASSLGQNSYGYTF.

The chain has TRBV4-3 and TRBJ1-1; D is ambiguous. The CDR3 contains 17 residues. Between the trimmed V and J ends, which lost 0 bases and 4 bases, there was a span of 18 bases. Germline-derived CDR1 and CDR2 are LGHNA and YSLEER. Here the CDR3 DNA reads TGCGCCAGCAGCCAAGATAAGGGAGGGTATGCGGTCACTGAAGCTTTCTTT. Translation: CASSQDKGGYAVTEAFF.